Listed here are 27 T cell receptor beta chains from one sample, sequenced in a study of cytomegalovirus exposure and HLA in healthy donors. PCR was performed using 60 Vbeta and 13 Jbeta primers. Method: immunoSEQ multiplex PCR; TCRdb's copy keeps in-frame clones and lacks some. The sample holds some 100,000 clones, 76% seen once. Sequences were obtained from PBMCs. Receptors originate from a man aged 40-49 years in good health and CMV-seronegative.

V and J are TRBV18 and TRBJ2-7, with D perhaps matching TRBD2 (5 bases). Trimming left V 2 bases short and J 5 bases short, with 16 bases between. The CDR3 has 15 residues. Germline assignment: CDR1 KGHSH and CDR2 LQKENI. The CDR3 sequence is CASSPINPLGNEQYF. CDR3 bases: TGTGCCAGCTCACCAATCAACCCACTCGGGAACGAGCAGTACTTC.

The CDR3 nucleotides are TGTGCCAGCAGCTTAGACCGGGGGGGCGGAGAGACCCAGTACTTC. Encoded protein: CASSLDRGGGETQYF. This chain joins TRBV7-2 and TRBJ2-5, with TRBD2 matching 8 bases. Germline values: CDR1 SGHTA, CDR2 FQGNSA. The CDR3 runs 15 residues. V trimming: 1 base; J trimming: 4 bases; junction bases outside the gene matches: 5.

The chain has TRBV28 and TRBJ1-5; 7 nucleotides agree with TRBD1. Per the germline V gene, CDR1 is MDHEN and CDR2 is SYDVKM. The CDR3 spans 15 residues. The V and J ends lost 4 bases and 3 bases, in that order; junction bases with no gene match: 6. The CDR3 protein is CASSSGGPANQPQHF. DNA for the CDR3: TGTGCCAGCAGTTCAGGGGGGCCGGCCAATCAGCCCCAGCATTTT.

This clone occurred a few times. V is TRBV5-8 and J is TRBJ1-2, with 9 bases that match TRBD1. The length of the CDR3 is 15 residues. The junction had 9 bases not matched to a gene; V was cut back by 4 bases and J by 5 bases. From germline, CDR1 is SGHTS and CDR2 YDEGEE. This CDR3 is CASSQGTGNGYGYTF. The CDR3 DNA reads TGTGCCAGCAGCCAAGGGACAGGGAACGGATATGGCTACACCTTC.

V usage is TRBV5-5 and J usage is TRBJ1-5; a weak D match, TRBD1 (6 bases). Germline values: CDR1 SGHKS, CDR2 YYEKEE (reference sequence). This CDR3 comprises 14 residues. Trimming took off 4 bases at V and 7 bases at J, with 15 bases between the two ends. The DNA of the CDR3 is TGTGCCAGCAGCCTCTATAGGGACATCCAGCCCCAGCATTTT. Translated, it gives CASSLYRDIQPQHF.

This clone was counted between two and nine times. This chain uses TRBV4-2 with TRBJ2-5, with 8 bases matching TRBD2. This CDR3 spans 16 amino acids. V was pared by 0 bases and J by 4 bases, with 7 bases of the junction left unmatched. The germline V gene encodes CDR1 LGHNA and CDR2 YNFKEQ. CDR3 nucleotide sequence: TGTGCCAGCAGCCAAGATTTCGGGGGGGCTGGAGAGACCCAGTACTTC. As protein: CASSQDFGGAGETQYF.

The rearrangement uses TRBV28 and TRBJ2-7; possible D gene TRBD1, 5 bases. The CDR3 spans 16 residues. Germline CDR1 and CDR2: MDHEN and SYDVKM. V was trimmed by 4 bases and J by 3 bases, leaving 19 bases between them. CDR3 bases: TGTGCCAGCAGTTCCAAACCCCCTGACAGCCTCTACGAGCAGTACGTC. Translating it yields CASSSKPPDSLYEQYV.

The chain combines TRBV13 with TRBJ2-4, with a possible D match to TRBD1 (6 bases). This CDR3 spans 14 amino acids. V lost 0 bases and J lost 6, with 9 bases in between. The V gene's germline CDR1 is PRHDT and CDR2 FYEKMQ (reference sequence). The CDR3 region has the DNA TGTGCCAGCAGCTTAGGAACAGGGCCAAACATTCAGTACTTC. Encoded protein: CASSLGTGPNIQYF.

This chain links TRBV7-9 with TRBJ1-6; D gene ambiguous. The CDR3 runs 17 residues. The V end was cut by 1 base, the J end by 5 bases, with 15 bases between. CDR1 and CDR2 (germline): SEHNR, FQNEAQ (reference sequence). CDR3 in DNA: TGTGCCAGCAGCTTAGGCAGAAACTTGGGCGATAATTCACCCCTCCACTTT. Its translation: CASSLGRNLGDNSPLHF.

The V gene is TRBV5-1, the J gene TRBJ2-4; 10 bases map to TRBD2. The germline V gene encodes CDR1 SGHRS and CDR2 YFSETQ. The V and J ends lost 3 bases and 6 bases, in that order; junction bases with no gene match: 6. The CDR3 consists of 15 residues. The DNA for the CDR3 is TGCGCCAGCAGCTCCCAAGCGGGGGGGGGAAACATTCAGTACTTC. Protein sequence: CASSSQAGGGNIQYF.

The chain employs TRBV11-1 and TRBJ2-3; no clear D gene. Germline V CDR1 and CDR2: SGHAT, FQDESV (reference sequence). Trimming removed 5 bases from V and 6 bases from J, with 18 bases in between. This CDR3 is built from 15 residues. The CDR3, as DNA: TGTGCCAGCAGCCCATTAGGCCAGCTCGGGGATACGCAGTATTTT. This codes for CASSPLGQLGDTQYF.

V is TRBV28 and J is TRBJ1-1; 8 nucleotides agree with TRBD1. The germline gives CDR1 MDHEN, CDR2 SYDVKM. V lost 3 bases and J lost 1; bases outside the gene matches: 1. The CDR3 is made up of 14 amino acids. The CDR3 reads CASSFDRGNTEAFF. The CDR3 nucleotides read TGTGCCAGCAGTTTCGACAGGGGGAACACTGAAGCTTTCTTT.

This chain links TRBV30 with TRBJ1-2; unclear D gene. Trimming took off 3 bases at V and 0 bases at J, with 8 bases between the two ends. Germline V gene data show CDR1 as GTSNPN and CDR2 as SVGIG (reference sequence). CDR3 length equals 13 residues. The CDR3 protein is CAWRALANYGYTF. DNA of the CDR3: TGTGCCTGGAGGGCCCTAGCTAACTATGGCTACACCTTC.

This chain joins TRBV4-2 and TRBJ2-1, with 8 bases aligning to TRBD2. CDR1 and CDR2 from the germline V gene are LGHNA and YNFKEQ. The CDR3 sequence is 16 residues long. J was trimmed by 9 bases and V by 1 base; bases with no gene match: 11. CDR3 coding DNA: TGTGCCAGCAGCCAAGGTTCGGGGGGGGCCTTAAGTGAGCAGTTCTTC. Its protein product is CASSQGSGGALSEQFF.

The V and J genes are TRBV5-1 and TRBJ2-7, with D possibly being TRBD2 (5 bases). CDR1 and CDR2 from the germline V gene are SGHRS and YFSETQ. This CDR3 comprises 14 residues. V gave up 2 bases and J gave up 2 bases, with 11 bases separating them. The CDR3 sequence is CASSFFPGTYEQYF. The CDR3, as DNA: TGCGCCAGCAGCTTTTTTCCGGGGACCTACGAGCAGTACTTC.

Worth noting for this clone: The junction and the germline gene differ at one end; a read error may be behind it. The V and J genes are TRBV15 and TRBJ2-2, with 9 bases matching TRBD2. This CDR3 has 14 residues. Germline CDR1 LNHNV, CDR2 YYDKDF (reference sequence). The CDR3 sequence: CAASLRGGTGELFF. CDR3 nucleotides: TGTGCCGCCAGCCTGCGGGGGGGCACCGGGGAGCTGTTTTTT.

V usage is TRBV12-5 and J usage is TRBJ1-2; 8 nucleotides match TRBD1. This CDR3 contains 16 residues. The V and J ends lost 0 bases and 5 bases, in that order; junction bases with no gene match: 8. CDR1 LGHNT and CDR2 FRNRAP come from the germline V gene. CDR3 bases: TGTGCTAGTGGTTTGGTACGTGGGCAGGGGGCGTATGGCTACACCTTC. Encoded protein: CASGLVRGQGAYGYTF.

DNA of the CDR3: TGTGCCTGGAGCCGCAGCCCGGGACAGGGTAATCAGCCCCAGCATTTT. This encodes CAWSRSPGQGNQPQHF. V usage is TRBV30 and J usage is TRBJ1-5; 9 bases map to TRBD1. With V trimmed by 3 bases and J by 4 bases, 10 bases remained unmatched. Germline CDR1 is GTSNPN and CDR2 is SVGIG (reference sequence). This CDR3 is 16 amino acids long.

The chain couples TRBV14 to TRBJ1-2; no firm D call. The CDR3 is made up of 14 amino acids. Trimming took 1 base from V and 7 from J, leaving 13 bases between them. Germline values: CDR1 SGHDN, CDR2 FVKESK. The CDR3 loop is CASSQVRLSGGYTF. In DNA, the CDR3 is TGTGCCAGCAGCCAAGTTAGACTGAGTGGTGGCTACACCTTC.

V usage is TRBV5-4 and J usage is TRBJ2-7, with 9 bases matching TRBD1. Germline values: CDR1 SGHNT, CDR2 YYREEE (reference sequence). CDR3 length: 13 residues. Unmatched junction bases numbered 4, after V lost 3 bases and J lost 6 bases. The CDR3 spells CASSSGQGVEQYF. The CDR3 bases are TGTGCCAGCAGCTCGGGACAGGGCGTCGAGCAGTACTTC.

The CDR3 region is CASSFRLAGAGVNTQYF. CDR3 bases: TGTGCCAGCAGCTTTCGACTAGCGGGGGCCGGGGTGAATACGCAGTATTTT. V gene TRBV5-4 combines with J gene TRBJ2-3; TRBD2 aligns across 12 bases. CDR3 length equals 17 residues. Germline assignment: CDR1 SGHNT and CDR2 YYREEE (reference sequence). Trimming took 2 bases from V and 7 from J; bases not matched to a gene: 11.

V usage is TRBV6-1 and J usage is TRBJ2-5, with 11 bases identical to TRBD2. Germline loops: CDR1 MNHNS, CDR2 SASEGT. J was trimmed by 4 bases and V by 10 bases; bases with no gene match: 5. The CDR3 is 13 residues long. The CDR3 reads CATNSGGVETQYF. The DNA of the CDR3 is TGTGCCACCAATAGCGGGGGGGTAGAGACCCAGTACTTC.

The chain joins TRBV6-6 to TRBJ2-3; 10 bases align to TRBD1. Trimming cost V 5 bases and J 3 bases; bases outside gene matches: 5. CDR1 and CDR2 (germline): MNHNY, SVGAGI (reference sequence). CDR3 length equals 15 residues. Written as DNA, the CDR3 is TGTGCCAGCAGTAGGAGGACAGGGGGAACAGATACGCAGTATTTT. This encodes CASSRRTGGTDTQYF.

The chain couples TRBV18 to TRBJ1-2; a possible D gene is TRBD1 (6 bases). The length of the CDR3 is 15 residues. V lost 0 bases and J 4 bases, leaving 12 bases between the germline ends. Germline CDR1 is KGHSH and CDR2 is LQKENI. The CDR3 bases are TGTGCCAGCTCACCACCTCAGGGGCTCGGCTATGGCTACACCTTC. Its protein is CASSPPQGLGYGYTF.

The V and J genes are TRBV28 and TRBJ1-2; 7 bases match TRBD1. The length of the CDR3 is 14 residues. V shed 5 bases and J 8 bases; nucleotides not matched to a gene: 11. Germline V gene lookup returns CDR1 MDHEN and CDR2 SYDVKM. CDR3 sequence: CASSANRGAGGYTF. Written as DNA, the CDR3 is TGTGCCAGCAGTGCCAACAGGGGCGCGGGGGGCTACACCTTC.

This chain connects TRBV18 to TRBJ2-1; TRBD2 matches 11 bases. Losses at the gene ends were 3 bases for V and 4 bases for J; bases not matched to a gene: 5. CDR3 length equals 16 residues. CDR1 is KGHSH and CDR2 is LQKENI in the germline V gene. The CDR3 loop reads CASSPPGTSGYNEQFF. Here the CDR3 DNA reads TGTGCCAGCTCACCGCCCGGGACTAGCGGTTACAATGAGCAGTTCTTC.

The chain links TRBV28 to TRBJ2-7; D may be TRBD1 (6 bases). The CDR3 has 13 residues. Germline CDR1 reads MDHEN; CDR2 reads SYDVKM. Trimming left V 6 bases short and J 3 bases short, with 12 bases between. In nucleotides, the CDR3 is TGTGCCAGCAGCAACCCACAGGGCTACGAGCAGTACGTC. Protein product: CASSNPQGYEQYV.